The 31 T cell receptor beta chains below all came from one sample that was sequenced in a study of T cells after yellow fever vaccination. MiXCR, applied by TCRdb to the 5' RACE reads, yields one record per CDR3 protein. The data show under 550,000 distinct CDR3 sequences, roughly 22% seen once. The source was PBMCs, collected about 21 days after the first yellow fever vaccination. The source is a young man who received the YFV17D yellow fever vaccine.

The table lists this clonotype with many counts. V and J are TRBV27 and TRBJ2-5; TRBD1 agrees at 7 bases. Trimming took 3 bases from V and 1 from J; bases not matched to a gene: 2. Germline V CDR1 and CDR2: MNHEY, SMNVEV (reference sequence). The CDR3 length is 14 residues. CDR3 sequence (DNA): TGTGCCAGCAGTTTGAGGACAGGCCAAGAGACCCAGTACTTC. Amino acid sequence: CASSLRTGQETQYF.

The J gene is TRBJ1-1, the V gene TRBV5-1, with a weak D call TRBD1 (5 bases). V lost 4 bases and J 4 bases, leaving 17 bases between the germline ends. This CDR3 comprises 15 residues. In germline, CDR1 is SGHRS, CDR2 YFSETQ. CDR3 bases: TGCGCCAGCAGCCCGCTATCTGGAGGGGTCACTGAAGCTTTCTTT. It is translated as CASSPLSGGVTEAFF.

There are a few counts of this clonotype. This sequence joins TRBV5-1 and TRBJ2-3, with D unclear. This CDR3 contains 15 residues. The germline gives CDR1 SGHRS, CDR2 YFSETQ. The V gene lost 4 bases and the J gene lost 2 bases, with 14 bases spanning the gap. Here the CDR3 reads CASSPGSLHTDTQYF. The CDR3 DNA reads TGCGCCAGCAGCCCCGGTTCGTTACACACAGATACGCAGTATTTT. The full variable domain, completed using reference TRBV5-1 and TRBJ2-3, is KAGVTQTPRYLIKTRGQQVTLSCSPISGHRSVSWYQQTPGQGLQFLFEYFSETQRNKGNFPGRFSGRQFSNSRSEMNVSTLELGDSALYLCASSPGSLHTDTQYFGPGTRLTVL.

This sequence joins TRBV7-2 and TRBJ1-1; the D gene is possibly TRBD1 (5 bases). Trimming pared 2 bases from V and 1 base from J, leaving 17 bases between. CDR1 is SGHTA and CDR2 is FQGNSA in the germline V gene. The length of the CDR3 is 17 residues. This CDR3 is CASSLNGASEKNTEAFF. The CDR3 bases are TGTGCCAGCAGCTTAAATGGGGCAAGTGAAAAGAACACTGAAGCTTTCTTT.

This clonotype was picked up a small number of times. This chain connects TRBV10-3 to TRBJ1-6, with D possibly being TRBD1 (6 bases). Germline V gives CDR1 ENHRY, CDR2 SYGVKD. Trimming left V 3 bases short and J 9 bases short, with 9 bases between. This CDR3 region has 13 residues. CDR3 bases: TGTGCCATCAGTGACAGGGGCTTTTCACCCCTCCACTTT. Residues: CAISDRGFSPLHF.

This clonotype was detected a few times. The rearrangement joins TRBV12-3 or TRBV12-4 to TRBJ1-5; TRBD1 agrees at 10 bases. V was clipped by 5 bases and J by 6 bases; unmatched bases: 4. The CDR3 is 14 residues long. In nucleotides, the CDR3 is TGTGCCAGCAGTCCAGGGACAGGGGTTCAGCCCCAGCATTTT. Residues: CASSPGTGVQPQHF.

This chain links TRBV12-3 or TRBV12-4 with TRBJ1-3; unclear D gene. V lost 4 bases, J lost 0 bases, and 10 bases lay in between. This CDR3 comprises 15 residues. CDR3 sequence reads: CASSSGGHSGNTIYF. The DNA of the CDR3 is TGTGCCAGCAGTTCCGGTGGGCACTCTGGAAACACCATATATTTT.

The CDR3 DNA follows: TGTGCCAGCAGCTTAGATCAGGGAGATACGCAGTATTTT. This codes for CASSLDQGDTQYF. This chain uses TRBV11-2 with TRBJ2-3, with a weak D call TRBD1 (5 bases). V lost 0 bases and J lost 5, with 6 bases in between. The CDR3 loop spans 13 amino acids. Germline CDR1 reads SGHAT; CDR2 reads FQNNGV.

The chain links TRBV6-2 or TRBV6-3 to TRBJ2-7, with TRBD2 as a possible D gene (6 bases). CDR3 length: 15 amino acids. Germline V gene sequence: CDR1 MNHEY, CDR2 SVGEGT. V was clipped by 2 bases and J by 6 bases, with 17 bases between them. DNA for the CDR3: TGTGCCAGCAGTTACCGTCCGTTCGTGGGGGGCGAGCAGTACTTC. Its translation: CASSYRPFVGGEQYF.

The V call is TRBV3-1, the J call TRBJ2-3; D is unclear. Trimming took off 0 bases at V and 5 bases at J, with 12 bases between the two ends. Per germline, CDR1 LGHDT and CDR2 YNNKEL (reference sequence). The length of the CDR3 is 15 residues. This chain's CDR3 is CASSQEPVRGDTQYF. The CDR3 region has the DNA TGTGCCAGCAGCCAAGAGCCCGTGCGCGGAGATACGCAGTATTTT.

This clonotype has just a few counts. The chain is built from TRBV12-3 or TRBV12-4 and TRBJ1-1; D is ambiguous. The germline V and J ends were trimmed by 3 bases and 8 bases, with 10 bases remaining between them. The CDR3 covers 12 residues. CDR3 DNA sequence: TGTGCCAGCAGTTTCGTGACGGGGGAAGCTTTCTTT. This codes for CASSFVTGEAFF.

This rearrangement joins TRBV5-1 to TRBJ2-5, with 8 bases matching TRBD2. V shed 0 bases and J 2 bases; nucleotides not matched to a gene: 9. This CDR3 spans 17 amino acids. In germline, CDR1 is SGHRS, CDR2 YFSETQ. The CDR3: CASSLAGRGAIQETQYF. The CDR3 nucleotides read TGCGCCAGCAGCTTGGCCGGGAGGGGGGCCATTCAAGAGACCCAGTACTTC.

This clonotype was observed a few times. The chain recombines TRBV25-1 with TRBJ2-1; D uncertain. Trimming shortened V by 7 bases and J by 9 bases, and 22 bases separated the two germline ends. This CDR3 has 15 residues. CDR1 MGHDK and CDR2 SYGVNS come from the germline V gene. CDR3 region: CASTLTGFKGGEQFF. The CDR3 DNA is TGTGCCAGCACCCTGACGGGCTTTAAGGGCGGTGAGCAGTTCTTC.

The rearrangement joins TRBV20-1 to TRBJ1-6, with 9 bases matching TRBD1. Germline V lookup: CDR1 DFQATT, CDR2 SNEGSKA (reference sequence). V was pared by 0 bases and J by 9 bases, with 6 bases of the junction left unmatched. CDR3 length: 15 amino acids. This CDR3 reads CSAREVGQGFSPLHF. The CDR3 bases are TGCAGTGCTAGAGAGGTGGGACAGGGATTTTCACCCCTCCACTTT.

This clonotype was found a few times. V and J are TRBV4-3 and TRBJ2-1; 7 bases agree with TRBD1. The CDR3 covers 14 residues. CDR1 and CDR2 (germline): LGHNA, YSLEER. The junction had 5 bases not matched to a gene; V was cut back by 2 bases and J by 7 bases. CDR3 coding DNA: TGCGCCAGCAGCCAAAGCGGACAGGCAAATGAGCAGTTCTTC. It translates to CASSQSGQANEQFF.

This clonotype was picked up a small number of times. The junction departs from the called germline gene at one end, perhaps through a read error. The gene calls are TRBV29-1 and TRBJ2-3; D gene unclear. This CDR3 contains 13 residues. Germline V lookup: CDR1 SQVTM, CDR2 ANQGSEA. CDR3 loop: CSVVSHEKDAQYF. CDR3 nucleotides: TGCAGCGTTGTATCACATGAGAAAGATGCGCAGTATTTT.

The rearrangement uses TRBV11-1 and TRBJ2-1, with 11 bases identical to TRBD2. The CDR3 length is 16 residues. The V gene end was trimmed by 6 bases and the J gene end by 7 bases; junction bases not matched to a gene: 11. Germline CDR1 is SGHAT and CDR2 is FQDESV (reference sequence). The CDR3 region is CASRDRLAGGLNEQFF. For the CDR3, the DNA is TGTGCCAGCAGAGACCGTCTAGCGGGGGGTTTGAATGAGCAGTTCTTC.

The sample holds a few counts of this clonotype. V is TRBV29-1 and J is TRBJ2-3; D uncertain. The germline V and J ends were trimmed by 3 bases and 1 base, with 8 bases remaining between them. There are 13 residues in the CDR3. Looked up from germline, CDR1 is SQVTM and CDR2 is ANQGSEA. CDR3 residues: CSVEIDGTDTQYF. CDR3 DNA: TGCAGCGTTGAGATTGACGGCACAGATACGCAGTATTTT.

Only a few counts were recorded for this clonotype. The CDR3 nucleotides read TGTGCCAGCAGTTATGGCAGGTCTGGGGCCAACGTCCTGACTTTC. Translated, it gives CASSYGRSGANVLTF. The chain couples TRBV6-5 to TRBJ2-6; D is ambiguous. With 3 bases removed from V and 1 base from J, the gap between germline ends came to 7 bases. CDR1 and CDR2 from the germline V gene are MNHEY and SVGAGI. The CDR3 has 15 residues.

In its sample, this clonotype was seen many times. This chain uses TRBV7-8 with TRBJ1-4; D is unresolved. Germline V gene lookup returns CDR1 SGHVS and CDR2 FQNEAQ. This CDR3 contains 16 residues. The V and J ends lost 2 bases and 0 bases respectively, with 10 bases between them. CDR3 sequence (DNA): TGTGCCAGCAGCTTAATGACCTTTGCAACTAATGAAAAACTGTTTTTT. Its protein product is CASSLMTFATNEKLFF. Based on the CDR3 plus reference TRBV7-8 and TRBJ1-4, the full variable domain is GAGVSQSPRYKVAKRGQDVALRCDPISGHVSLFWYQQALGQGPEFLTYFQNEAQLDKSGLPSDRFFAERPEGSVSTLKIQRTQQEDSAVYLCASSLMTFATNEKLFFGSGTQLSVL.

The table lists this clonotype with a few counts. The V and J genes are TRBV5-5 and TRBJ2-1; D is perhaps TRBD1 or TRBD2 (6 bases each). V dropped 1 base and J dropped 8 bases, with 13 bases sitting between them. CDR1 is SGHKS and CDR2 is YYEKEE in the germline V gene (reference sequence). The CDR3 extends over 14 amino acids. DNA of the CDR3: TGTGCCAGCAGCTTGCGGGGGCCGTCCCATGAGCAGTTCTTC. The encoded protein is CASSLRGPSHEQFF. Full variable domain (remainder filled in from reference TRBV5-5 and TRBJ2-1): DAGVTQSPTHLIKTRGQQVTLRCSPISGHKSVSWYQQVLGQGPQFIFQYYEKEERGRGNFPDRFSARQFPNYSSELNVNALLLGDSALYLCASSLRGPSHEQFFGPGTRLTVL.

The chain employs TRBV4-3 and TRBJ2-5, with D unresolved. This CDR3 has 15 amino acids. CDR1 and CDR2 from the germline V gene are LGHNA and YSLEER. V was clipped by 0 bases and J by 4 bases, with 12 bases between them. CDR3 DNA sequence: TGCGCCAGCAGCCAAGATCCCTCCCCGGGAGAGACCCAGTACTTC. Translation gives CASSQDPSPGETQYF.

The genes are TRBV5-5 and TRBJ1-4; TRBD1 is a possible D gene (5 bases). This CDR3 spans 15 amino acids. Germline CDR1 SGHKS, CDR2 YYEKEE (reference sequence). Deletions cut 4 bases from V and 5 bases from J, with 15 bases between. CDR3 coding DNA: TGTGCCAGCAGCGACCTCAGGGTATCGAATGAAAAACTGTTTTTT. Protein sequence: CASSDLRVSNEKLFF.

The CDR3: CSAPPGRRGTQYF. In DNA form, the CDR3 reads TGCAGTGCGCCCCCCGGCAGGCGGGGGACCCAGTACTTC. The V and J genes are TRBV20-1 and TRBJ2-5; TRBD2 is a possible D gene (6 bases). The CDR3 loop spans 13 amino acids. Deletions cut 6 bases from V and 7 bases from J, with 18 bases between. The V gene's germline CDR1 is DFQATT and CDR2 SNEGSKA (reference sequence).

This clonotype occurred many times. The chain couples TRBV27 to TRBJ1-2, with TRBD1 matching 7 bases. This CDR3 is built from 15 residues. Per the germline V gene, CDR1 is MNHEY and CDR2 is SMNVEV (reference sequence). The J segment lost 2 bases and the V segment lost 4 bases, leaving 7 bases of the junction unmatched. CDR3 sequence reads: CASSSSHRGNYGYTF. The CDR3 bases are TGTGCCAGCAGTTCCTCTCACAGGGGAAACTATGGCTACACCTTC.

The rearrangement links TRBV7-2 to TRBJ1-2, with D possibly being TRBD1 (5 bases). The CDR3 contains 16 residues. V dropped 5 bases and J dropped 4 bases, with 20 bases sitting between them. The germline V gene encodes CDR1 SGHTA and CDR2 FQGNSA. CDR3 bases: TGTGCCAGCAGCCCCGGGGCGGTGGGGCGCGGCTATGGCTACACCTTC. This sequence encodes CASSPGAVGRGYGYTF.

J is TRBJ1-1 and V is TRBV6-1, with D possibly TRBD1 on 6 matching bases. Germline assignment: CDR1 MNHNS and CDR2 SASEGT. This CDR3 contains 14 residues. Between the trimmed V and J ends, which lost 6 bases and 4 bases, there was a span of 15 bases. This CDR3 is CASSPHGGPTEAFF. The CDR3 nucleotides are TGTGCCAGCAGCCCCCATGGGGGGCCCACTGAAGCTTTCTTT.

The chain employs TRBV2 and TRBJ2-1; D is uncertain. Trimming removed 7 bases from V and 8 bases from J, with 18 bases in between. This CDR3 contains 14 residues. CDR1 is SNHLY, CDR2 FYNNEI, per germline. The CDR3 loop is CASTRGRPKDEQFF. In DNA form, the CDR3 reads TGTGCCAGCACCCGTGGTAGGCCCAAGGATGAGCAGTTCTTC.

The CDR3 is CASSGQGTGNTIYF. CDR3 DNA: TGTGCCAGCAGCGGGCAAGGGACTGGAAACACCATATATTTT. The gene calls are TRBV9 and TRBJ1-3; D is unresolved. The CDR3 length is 14 residues. Germline V gene lookup returns CDR1 SGDLS and CDR2 YYNGEE. V was trimmed by 3 bases and J by 2 bases, leaving 9 bases between them.

This clonotype has a handful of counts. The chain is built from TRBV4-2 and TRBJ2-6; no clear D gene. The CDR3 is 16 amino acids. Germline CDR1 LGHNA, CDR2 YNFKEQ. Trimming cost V 0 bases and J 2 bases, with 8 bases left between them. The CDR3 bases are TGTGCCAGCAGCCAAGATCCCGACGCTGGGGCCAACGTCCTGACTTTC. This gives the protein CASSQDPDAGANVLTF.

In its sample, this clonotype was seen a few times. The rearrangement links TRBV20-1 to TRBJ1-5, with 7 nucleotides matching TRBD1. The germline V gene has CDR1 DFQATT and CDR2 SNEGSKA (reference sequence). The CDR3 runs to 12 residues. V was clipped by 6 bases and J by 12 bases; unmatched bases: 11. In nucleotides, the CDR3 is TGCAGTGCGCCTCATACAGGACAGGTCCAGCATTTT. Translated: CSAPHTGQVQHF.